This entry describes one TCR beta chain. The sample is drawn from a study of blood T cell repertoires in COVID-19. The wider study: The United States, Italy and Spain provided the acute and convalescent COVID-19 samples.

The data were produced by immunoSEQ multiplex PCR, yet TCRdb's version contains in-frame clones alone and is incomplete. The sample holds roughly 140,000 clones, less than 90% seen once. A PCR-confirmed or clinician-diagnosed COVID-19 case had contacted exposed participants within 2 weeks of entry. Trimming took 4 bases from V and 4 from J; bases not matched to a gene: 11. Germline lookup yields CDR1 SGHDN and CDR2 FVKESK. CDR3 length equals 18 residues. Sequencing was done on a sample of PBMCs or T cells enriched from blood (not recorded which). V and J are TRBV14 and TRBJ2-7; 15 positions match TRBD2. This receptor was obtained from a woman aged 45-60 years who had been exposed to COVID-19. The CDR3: CASSRGLAGGQFQYEQYF. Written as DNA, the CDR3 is TGTGCCAGCAGCCGCGGACTAGCGGGGGGGCAATTTCAATACGAGCAGTACTTC. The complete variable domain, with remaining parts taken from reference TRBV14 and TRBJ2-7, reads EAGVTQFPSHSVIEKGQTVTLRCDPISGHDNLYWYRRVMGKEIKFLLHFVKESKQDESGMPNNRFLAERTGGTYSTLKVQPAELEDSGVYFCASSRGLAGGQFQYEQYFGPGTRLTVT.